The 10 T cell receptor beta chains in this list originate from one sample, sequenced in a study of neurological immune-mediated disorders. Stated time point: longitudinal time-point 1 (baseline). TCRdb analysed the 5' RACE reads with MiXCR anew, one entry per CDR3 protein. The table lists approximately 70,000 distinct CDR3 sequences, around 9.6% of them singletons. Material: PBMCs. Source of these receptors: a man under 40 in good health.

This clonotype was seen repeatedly, ten times or more. The genes are TRBV5-1 and TRBJ1-5; TRBD1 might be the D (6 bases). CDR1 is SGHRS and CDR2 is YFSETQ in the germline V gene. The CDR3 consists of 14 residues. Trimming shortened V by 0 bases and J by 5 bases, and 9 bases separated the two germline ends. In nucleotides, the CDR3 is TGCGCCAGCAGCTTGGAGTCAGGGGATCAGCCCCAGCATTTT. Protein sequence: CASSLESGDQPQHF.

This clonotype was observed at least ten times. The chain is built from TRBV5-1 and TRBJ1-2; 7 nucleotides match TRBD1. Germline CDR1 and CDR2: SGHRS and YFSETQ. This CDR3 contains 15 residues. V lost 4 bases and J lost 5; bases outside the gene matches: 11. CDR3 nucleotides: TGCGCCAGCAGCCGGGGGACAGAAAGCCTTTATGGCTACACCTTC. As protein: CASSRGTESLYGYTF.

This clonotype was counted only a few times. The gene calls are TRBV4-1 and TRBJ1-6; weak D call: TRBD1 (5 bases). Germline V CDR1 and CDR2: MGHRA, YSYEKL. This CDR3 spans 15 amino acids. V was clipped by 1 base and J by 4 bases, with 8 bases between them. The CDR3 protein is CASSQVTAYNSPLHF. The CDR3 bases are TGCGCCAGCAGCCAAGTGACAGCGTATAATTCACCCCTCCACTTT.

This clonotype has at least ten counts. The chain joins TRBV5-1 to TRBJ2-5; D gene unclear. In germline, CDR1 is SGHRS, CDR2 YFSETQ. The CDR3 extends over 13 amino acids. Deletions cut 4 bases from V and 2 bases from J, with 9 bases between. CDR3 nucleotide sequence: TGCGCCAGCAGCATAACTACACAAGAGACCCAGTACTTC. It specifies CASSITTQETQYF.

There are many counts of this clonotype. The chain carries TRBV10-3 and TRBJ1-5, with D uncertain. The CDR3 is 13 residues long. Trimming removed 3 bases from V and 6 bases from J, with 9 bases in between. Germline CDR1 reads ENHRY; CDR2 reads SYGVKD. For the CDR3, the DNA is TGTGCCATCAGTGATATGGGCACTCAGCCCCAGCATTTT. Protein product: CAISDMGTQPQHF.

This clonotype was seen many times. The chain is built from TRBV12-3 or TRBV12-4 and TRBJ1-3; 7 nucleotides agree with TRBD1. V shed 6 bases and J 0 bases; nucleotides not matched to a gene: 5. The CDR3 sequence is 15 residues long. The CDR3 protein is CASRGDRLSGNTIYF. The CDR3 DNA sequence: TGTGCCAGCAGGGGGGACAGACTCTCTGGAAACACCATATATTTT.

In this sample, this clonotype turned up many times. The chain employs TRBV7-2 and TRBJ2-1; D is undetermined. V was trimmed by 5 bases and J by 4 bases, leaving 12 bases between them. Germline V gives CDR1 SGHTA, CDR2 FQGNSA. This CDR3 region has 14 residues. CDR3 coding DNA: TGTGCCAGCAGCGATGTAATGGGTTACAATGAGCAGTTCTTC. This sequence encodes CASSDVMGYNEQFF.

This clonotype has a count of ten or more. J is TRBJ1-5 and V is TRBV12-3 or TRBV12-4; D remains unclear. CDR3 length: 12 residues. The V end lost 6 bases, the J end lost 9 bases, and 12 bases lay between the germline ends. As DNA, the CDR3 is TGTGCCAGCAGCGTGGGTGTGCCGCCCCAGCATTTT. Translated, it gives CASSVGVPPQHF.

At least ten counts were recorded for this clonotype. The chain recombines TRBV20-1 with TRBJ2-3, with D maybe TRBD2 (6 bases). The ends were cut back, 4 bases at V and 6 bases at J, with 11 bases in the middle. The germline V gene encodes CDR1 DFQATT and CDR2 SNEGSKA (reference sequence). The CDR3 consists of 12 residues. The CDR3: CSAIGSSDTQYF. The CDR3 DNA sequence: TGCAGTGCTATCGGGAGTAGCGATACGCAGTATTTT.

The table lists this clonotype with a few counts. The conserved final phenylalanine or tryptophan is absent from the CDR3, which likely points to a read error. The chain carries TRBV11-2 and TRBJ2-4; D call uncertain. V lost 1 base to trimming and J lost 4 bases, with 5 bases between them. Germline-derived CDR1 and CDR2 are SGHAT and FQNNGV. The CDR3 runs 13 residues. CDR3 sequence (DNA): TGTGCCAGCAGCTTAGGGATGAAAAACATTCAGTACTTA. It encodes CASSLGMKNIQYL.